Included here is one T cell receptor beta chain sequence, with context. Its specificity is not known. These data belong to a study of graft-versus-host responses after intestinal transplantation. Across the study: In this cohort, recipients had multivisceral, liver-intestinal, or isolated intestinal transplants. Uniformly, recipients were administered anti-thymocyte globulin induction with subsequent tacrolimus and steroids for around three years. The study, taken as a whole, reports: Ileal or blood samples showed some GvH clones first, and such clones were also found in recipient marrow. The study associated peak circulating GvH clone levels with early post-transplant HvG declines.

The method was immunoSEQ multiplex PCR; TCRdb's version includes in-frame clones alone and lacks a portion of them. This sample has some 55,000 clones, with about 89% found just once. The sequence derives from a human patient who received an intestinal transplant, so some T cells may come from the graft donor. The sequences come from PBMCs, collected more than 650 days after intestinal transplant.

DNA for the CDR3: TGTGCCAGCAGTGAATTTCGGGGTGAAAAACTGTTTTTT. This translates into CASSEFRGEKLFF. The rearrangement uses TRBV6-1 and TRBJ1-4; D is unresolved. With 2 bases removed from V and 7 bases from J, the gap between germline ends came to 8 bases. This CDR3 has 13 residues. Germline loops: CDR1 MNHNS, CDR2 SASEGT.